The 18 T cell receptor beta chains below all came from one sample that was sequenced in a study of shared clonotypes between healthy human individuals. Produced via immunoSEQ multiplex PCR; TCRdb's table is partial and in-frame only. The sample contains about 1.5 million clones, around 97% of which appear only once. The sequenced material came from naive CD4+ T cells sorted from blood. The subset denotes: CD45RA+ positively selected. These receptors were collected from a man younger than 40 in good health.

In its sample, this clone was seen once. The CDR3 nucleotides are TGTGCCAGCTCACGGGACAGGGTCCCAGATACGCAGTATTTT. It yields the protein CASSRDRVPDTQYF. The rearrangement joins TRBV18 to TRBJ2-3; TRBD1 matches at 9 bases. V was pared by 4 bases and J by 4 bases, with 3 bases of the junction left unmatched. The CDR3 has 14 residues. The germline V gene has CDR1 KGHSH and CDR2 LQKENI.

The chain's CDR3 is CAWTGLAGYTF. The CDR3 nucleotides read TGTGCCTGGACCGGCTTGGCGGGCTACACCTTC. The J gene is TRBJ1-2, the V gene TRBV30; D uncertain. Germline V CDR1 and CDR2: GTSNPN, SVGIG (reference sequence). The CDR3 runs to 11 residues. V shed 4 bases and J shed 8 bases, with 11 bases lying between them.

The V and J genes are TRBV7-6 and TRBJ1-4, with a tentative D call TRBD1 (6 bases). The CDR3 sequence is 13 residues long. Germline V gene lookup returns CDR1 SGHVS and CDR2 FNYEAQ. The V gene lost 2 bases and the J gene lost 8 bases, with 9 bases spanning the gap. Here the CDR3 DNA reads TGTGCCAGCAGCTTACCCCAGGGGGAAAAACTGTTTTTT. This sequence encodes CASSLPQGEKLFF.

This clone was detected only once. The rearrangement joins TRBV7-8 to TRBJ2-7; TRBD1 or TRBD2 may be the D gene (6 bases each). V was trimmed by 0 bases and J by 4 bases, leaving 13 bases between them. The germline V gene has CDR1 SGHVS and CDR2 FQNEAQ. The CDR3 runs to 15 residues. CDR3 in DNA: TGTGCCAGCAGCTTAGCCCCGGGGGCGAATTACGAGCAGTACTTC. It codes for CASSLAPGANYEQYF.

DNA of the CDR3: TGTGCCAGCAGCCGTAAATCCTACAATGAGCAGTTCTTC. Protein sequence: CASSRKSYNEQFF. This rearrangement joins TRBV14 to TRBJ2-1; D unclear. Trimming took off 4 bases at V and 1 base at J, with 5 bases between the two ends. CDR3 length: 13 amino acids. The germline CDR1 and CDR2 sequences are SGHDN and FVKESK.

V is TRBV7-9 and J is TRBJ1-1; D unclear. This CDR3 has 15 amino acids. Germline-derived CDR1 and CDR2 are SEHNR and FQNEAQ (reference sequence). Trimming shortened V by 1 base and J by 0 bases, and 9 bases separated the two germline ends. As DNA, the CDR3 is TGTGCCAGCAGCTTAGGGTTCGGGGTGAACACTGAAGCTTTCTTT. Translated: CASSLGFGVNTEAFF. Filled out from reference TRBV7-9 and TRBJ1-1, the complete variable domain reads DTGVSQNPRHKITKRGQNVTFRCDPISEHNRLYWYRQTLGQGPEFLTYFQNEAQLEKSRLLSDRFSAERPKGSFSTLEIQRTEQGDSAMYLCASSLGFGVNTEAFFGQGTRLTVV.

Only one count was recorded for this clone. The chain employs TRBV11-2 and TRBJ2-1; a possible D gene is TRBD1 (6 bases). This CDR3 is built from 14 residues. Germline-derived CDR1 and CDR2 are SGHAT and FQNNGV. V gave up 3 bases and J gave up 5 bases, with 11 bases separating them. CDR3 sequence reads: CASSFWGPNNEQFF. In nucleotides, the CDR3 is TGTGCCAGCAGCTTCTGGGGGCCTAACAATGAGCAGTTCTTC. Full variable domain (outside the CDR3, taken from reference TRBV11-2 and TRBJ2-1): EAGVAQSPRYKIIEKRQSVAFWCNPISGHATLYWYQQILGQGPKLLIQFQNNGVVDDSQLPKDRFSAERLKGVDSTLKIQPAKLEDSAVYLCASSFWGPNNEQFFGPGTRLTVL.

Concerning this clone itself: Its ends do not fully match the called genes, so a read error is possible. The rearrangement uses TRBV28 and TRBJ2-7; tentatively, D is TRBD2 (5 bases). This CDR3 contains 13 residues. Germline CDR1 reads MDHEN; CDR2 reads SYDVKM. The chain's CDR3 is CASRVTSLPGLNF. The CDR3 bases are TGTGCCAGCAGGGTGACAAGCTTGCCGGGATTAAACTTC.

This chain uses TRBV7-9 with TRBJ2-3, with TRBD2 matching 7 bases. The ends lost 5 bases at V and 1 base at J; junction bases unmatched: 6. The germline V gene has CDR1 SEHNR and CDR2 FQNEAQ (reference sequence). CDR3 length: 15 amino acids. CDR3 in DNA: TGTGCCAGCAGCCGGGGGGAGCGGCGCACAGATACGCAGTATTTT. Translation: CASSRGERRTDTQYF. The full variable domain, rest sourced from reference TRBV7-9 and TRBJ2-3, is DTGVSQNPRHKITKRGQNVTFRCDPISEHNRLYWYRQTLGQGPEFLTYFQNEAQLEKSRLLSDRFSAERPKGSFSTLEIQRTEQGDSAMYLCASSRGERRTDTQYFGPGTRLTVL.

V gene TRBV6-1 combines with J gene TRBJ2-4; D unresolved. The V gene's germline CDR1 is MNHNS and CDR2 SASEGT. The CDR3 runs to 15 residues. Trimming cost V 2 bases and J 0 bases, with 8 bases left between them. The CDR3 here is CASSEQVLAKNIQYF. Written as DNA, the CDR3 is TGTGCCAGCAGTGAACAGGTCCTAGCCAAAAACATTCAGTACTTC.

This rearrangement joins TRBV5-1 to TRBJ1-2, with D hard to call. The CDR3 runs 14 residues. Germline V gene data show CDR1 as SGHRS and CDR2 as YFSETQ. The ends were cut back, 0 bases at V and 4 bases at J, with 10 bases in the middle. The CDR3 here is CASSLADGLYGYTF. The DNA of the CDR3 is TGCGCCAGCAGCTTGGCCGACGGCCTCTATGGCTACACCTTC.

The chain uses TRBV10-3 and TRBJ2-5, with 9 bases aligning to TRBD1. V was clipped by 8 bases and J by 4 bases; unmatched bases: 8. The length of the CDR3 is 14 residues. Germline CDR1 is ENHRY and CDR2 is SYGVKD. CDR3 bases: TGTGCCATCGGACAGGGGTTGGGGACAGAGACCCAGTACTTC. It specifies CAIGQGLGTETQYF.

The V gene is TRBV19, the J gene TRBJ2-5, with 7 positions matching TRBD1. This CDR3 has 15 amino acids. CDR1 LNHDA and CDR2 SQIVND come from the germline V gene (reference sequence). Germline trimming cut 4 bases from V and 4 bases from J; bases unmatched to any gene: 9. CDR3 sequence: CASSSSQGVRETQYF. CDR3 coding DNA: TGTGCCAGTAGTAGCTCCCAGGGGGTAAGAGAGACCCAGTACTTC.

The chain combines TRBV18 with TRBJ1-2; no reliable D call. This CDR3 has 12 amino acids. The germline CDR1 and CDR2 sequences are KGHSH and LQKENI. Trimming left V 2 bases short and J 4 bases short, with 5 bases between. The CDR3 DNA reads TGTGCCAGCTCACCATTTCCCTATGGCTACACCTTC. Protein sequence: CASSPFPYGYTF.

The J gene is TRBJ2-1, the V gene TRBV7-2; D may be TRBD1 (5 bases). The CDR3 runs 13 residues. The V and J ends lost 5 bases and 4 bases respectively, with 9 bases between them. In germline, CDR1 is SGHTA, CDR2 FQGNSA. CDR3: CASSARQYNEQFF. For the CDR3, the DNA is TGTGCCAGCAGCGCGCGACAGTACAATGAGCAGTTCTTC.

The chain uses TRBV7-9 and TRBJ2-5; D might be TRBD1 (6 bases). This CDR3 is 15 amino acids long. The V end lost 1 base, the J end lost 4 bases, and 13 bases lay between the germline ends. The germline V gene encodes CDR1 SEHNR and CDR2 FQNEAQ (reference sequence). As DNA, the CDR3 is TGTGCCAGCAGCTTAGGTACAGGGTTCGGAGAGACCCAGTACTTC. As protein: CASSLGTGFGETQYF.

The chain carries TRBV27 and TRBJ2-7, with D tentatively TRBD1 (5 bases). Germline V gene lookup returns CDR1 MNHEY and CDR2 SMNVEV (reference sequence). V was clipped by 6 bases and J by 2 bases, with 14 bases between them. The CDR3 is 14 residues long. Here the CDR3 reads CASRGGAGPYEQYF. Here the CDR3 DNA reads TGTGCCAGCAGGGGTGGGGCAGGCCCCTACGAGCAGTACTTC.

The rearrangement uses TRBV11-2 and TRBJ2-7, with TRBD2 matching over 11 bases. Germline V lookup: CDR1 SGHAT, CDR2 FQNNGV. This CDR3 is 15 amino acids long. V shed 4 bases and J 8 bases; nucleotides not matched to a gene: 10. CDR3 nucleotides: TGTGCCAGCAGCTCTAGCGGGAGGCAACCCCATCAGCAGTACTTC. Amino acid sequence: CASSSSGRQPHQQYF.